This is a list of T cell receptor beta chains from one sample in a study of read filtering for tumor transcriptome and immune sequencing. TCRdb independently ran MiXCR on the reads; one entry per CDR3 protein. The sample shows around 50,000 distinct CDR3 sequences, 10% to 15% of them seen only once. Sequenced input: a population of CD138-negative cells sorted from bone marrow. Receptors originate from a donor over 35 with multiple myeloma. CDR3s include the opening cysteine and the closing phenylalanine or tryptophan. The order of the fields is clone size, D gene, J gene, V gene, CDR3 protein, CDR3 DNA. A D gene is named only where the DNA matches it firmly. The listing skips clone size in some rows; elsewhere it reads once, few, many or a size class.

many	.	TRBJ2-5	TRBV5-4	CASSIGGSEETQYF	TGTGCCAGCAGCATTGGGGGCAGCGAAGAGACCCAGTACTTC
many	.	TRBJ2-3	TRBV9	CASSGGTARDTQYF	TGTGCCAGCAGCGGCGGGACAGCCAGAGATACGCAGTATTTT
many	TRBD1	TRBJ1-2	TRBV4-1	CASSHDTGGDGYTF	TGCGCCAGCAGCCATGACACAGGGGGCGATGGCTACACCTTC
many	.	TRBJ1-1	TRBV7-2	CASSLGTGLGTEAFF	TGTGCCAGCAGCTTAGGCACAGGGTTGGGTACTGAAGCTTTCTTT
many	.	TRBJ1-5	TRBV10-3	CAISESDQPQHF	TGTGCCATCAGTGAGTCAGATCAGCCCCAGCATTTT
many	.	TRBJ2-1	TRBV2	CASRGQGPAEQFF	TGTGCCAGCAGGGGTCAGGGGCCGGCTGAGCAGTTCTTC
.	TRBD1	TRBJ2-3	TRBV6-5	CASSLRQGNTDTQYF	TGTGCCAGCAGTCTCCGACAGGGAAACACAGATACGCAGTATTTT
many	.	TRBJ2-7	TRBV11-2	CASSFPGTSSYEQYF	TGTGCCAGCAGCTTTCCAGGGACGAGCTCCTACGAGCAGTACTTC
many	TRBD2	TRBJ2-4	TRBV20-1	CSAFSGGAKNIQYF	TGCAGTGCTTTTAGCGGGGGGGCCAAAAACATTCAGTACTTC
.	.	TRBJ2-7	TRBV6-2/TRBV6-3	CASRTSGSNSYEQYF	TGTGCCAGCAGGACCAGCGGGTCCAACTCCTACGAGCAGTACTTC
many	TRBD1	TRBJ2-7	TRBV2	CASSPEGQGNHEQYF	TGTGCCAGCAGTCCCGAGGGACAGGGAAACCACGAGCAGTACTTC
.	.	TRBJ2-1	TRBV6-2/TRBV6-3	CASSWGTRSVEQFF	TGTGCCAGCAGCTGGGGGACGCGGAGCGTTGAGCAGTTCTTC
few	.	TRBJ1-2	TRBV5-1	CASSSLFGTQSYGYTF	TGCGCCAGCAGCTCCCTTTTTGGGACACAGAGCTATGGCTACACCTTC
many	TRBD1	TRBJ2-1	TRBV18	CASSAGGSANNEQFF	TGTGCCAGCTCAGCAGGGGGCTCGGCGAACAATGAGCAGTTCTTC
many	TRBD2	TRBJ2-3	TRBV20-1	CSAISGGALSQYF	TGCAGTGCAATAAGCGGGGGGGCCCTTTCGCAGTATTTT
many	TRBD1	TRBJ2-7	TRBV11-2	CASSQGAGEQYF	TGTGCCAGCAGCCAGGGGGCAGGGGAGCAGTACTTC
many	.	TRBJ2-7	TRBV7-2	CASSPRREYEQYF	TGTGCCAGCAGTCCCAGAAGGGAATACGAGCAGTACTTC
many	TRBD1	TRBJ2-7	TRBV10-3	CAISEAGTGKAYEQYF	TGTGCCATCAGTGAGGCCGGGACAGGTAAAGCCTACGAGCAGTACTTC
many	.	TRBJ1-2	TRBV5-1	CASSRVGGMYGYTF	TGCGCCAGCAGCCGGGTAGGAGGAATGTATGGCTACACCTTC
many	.	TRBJ2-7	TRBV10-1	CASSVSGTAAQYF	TGCGCCAGCAGTGTCTCCGGGACGGCGGCGCAGTACTTC
many	.	TRBJ2-5	TRBV27	CASSLSSVAPETQYF	TGTGCCAGCAGTTTATCGTCGGTAGCCCCAGAGACCCAGTACTTC
many	.	TRBJ2-7	TRBV7-9	CASSSLAGGTYEQYF	TGTGCCAGCAGCTCCTTAGCCGGTGGTACCTACGAGCAGTACTTC
.	.	TRBJ1-3	TRBV4-1	CASSQETPDTIYF	TGCGCCAGCAGCCAAGAAACCCCAGACACCATATATTTT
.	.	TRBJ1-1	TRBV20-1	CSARVRGSSEAFF	TGCAGTGCTAGGGTCAGGGGATCCTCTGAAGCTTTCTTT
many	.	TRBJ1-1	TRBV6-2/TRBV6-3	CASRDGNTEAFF	TGTGCCAGTAGAGACGGAAACACTGAAGCTTTCTTT
.	.	TRBJ2-2	TRBV3-1	CASSRLGGGRWTLNTGELFF	TGTGCCAGCAGCCGCTTAGGGGGGGGGCGTTGGACTTTAAACACCGGGGAGCTGTTTTTT
many	.	TRBJ2-1	TRBV18	CASSPLQGGNEQFF	TGTGCCAGCTCACCCCTCCAGGGGGGCAATGAGCAGTTCTTC
many	.	TRBJ1-5	TRBV29-1	CSVVSGNQPQHF	TGCAGCGTTGTTTCCGGGAATCAGCCCCAGCATTTT
many	.	TRBJ1-5	TRBV12-3/TRBV12-4	CASSLAWGAKGQPQHF	TGTGCCAGCAGTTTAGCCTGGGGCGCTAAGGGTCAGCCCCAGCATTTT
many	TRBD1	TRBJ1-4	TRBV5-1	CASSLLEDREKLFF	TGCGCCAGCAGCTTATTGGAGGACAGGGAAAAACTGTTTTTT
many	TRBD1	TRBJ1-1	TRBV20-1	CSARGNRQGRGMNTEAFF	TGCAGTGCTAGAGGGAACCGACAGGGGAGGGGGATGAACACTGAAGCTTTCTTT
many	.	TRBJ2-5	TRBV7-6	CASSSKTVGETQYF	TGTGCCAGCAGCTCAAAAACCGTAGGGGAGACCCAGTACTTC
many	.	TRBJ2-3	TRBV19	CASARTSPPDTQYF	TGTGCCAGTGCCAGAACCAGTCCCCCAGATACGCAGTATTTT
many	.	TRBJ2-1	TRBV12-5	CASGLGRDNNEQFF	TGTGCTAGTGGTTTGGGCAGGGATAACAATGAGCAGTTCTTC
many	.	TRBJ1-1	TRBV6-5	CATLPPGYTEAFF	TGTGCCACCCTCCCCCCAGGGTACACTGAAGCTTTCTTT
many	.	TRBJ1-5	TRBV4-2	CATSPRVDQPQHF	TGTGCCACGTCCCCCAGGGTTGACCAGCCCCAGCATTTT
many	.	TRBJ1-4	TRBV11-2	CASSLSPGGSEKLFF	TGTGCCAGCAGCTTAAGTCCCGGAGGGAGTGAAAAACTGTTTTTT
.	TRBD1	TRBJ2-5	TRBV4-2	CASSQGGQTQETQYF	TGTGCCAGCAGCCAAGGGGGACAGACCCAAGAGACCCAGTACTTC
.	TRBD2	TRBJ2-1	TRBV5-1	CASSTSTSGADERFF	TGCGCCAGCAGCACATCGACTAGCGGGGCCGATGAGCGGTTCTTC
many	.	TRBJ2-2	TRBV3-1	CASSLGASTGELFF	TGTGCCAGCAGCCTCGGGGCGAGCACCGGGGAGCTGTTTTTT
many	.	TRBJ2-3	TRBV11-2	CASSSMASGTDTQYF	TGTGCCAGCAGCTCCATGGCTAGTGGGACAGATACGCAGTATTTT
many	.	TRBJ2-5	TRBV18	CASSRGRLQETQYF	TGTGCCAGCTCCCGAGGACGTCTCCAAGAGACCCAGTACTTC
.	.	TRBJ2-1	TRBV12-3/TRBV12-4	CVSSLGRGSNNEQFF	TGTGTCAGCAGTTTGGGGCGGGGTTCCAACAATGAGCAGTTCTTC
few	.	TRBJ1-2	TRBV20-1	CSARLRAGGCTF	TGCAGTGCTAGACTGCGGGCCGGAGGCTGCACCTTC
many	.	TRBJ1-2	TRBV14	CASSQDSVYGYTF	TGTGCCAGCAGCCAAGATAGCGTCTATGGCTACACCTTC